This TCR beta chain emerged from a study of CD4 T cell repertoires in COVID-19 (dated by TCRdb to the early 2020s). For the study in its entirety: For cross-reactivity analysis, CFSE-low cells were expanded with IL-2 for less than twelve days and were then relabeled and restimulated with spike proteins from other coronaviruses. In COVID-19-recovered individuals, the study described naturally processed CD4+ T cell responses to SARS-CoV-2 spike and nucleoprotein and used TCR Vbeta sequencing to evaluate clonal composition. Subset-level TCR Vbeta repertoire analysis of SARS-CoV-2-reactive T cells was performed in a few recovered individuals. Broader findings and caveats from the paper: Several of the most expanded SARS-CoV-2-reactive clonotypes were shared between two or all three memory subsets, suggesting intraclonal diversification. Between roughly 7 and 27% of SARS-CoV-2 clonotypes were also found in SARS-CoV and/or HKU1 spike-stimulated secondary cultures, consistent with cross-reactivity.

About this clone itself: The clone's antigen remains unknown. The record has no base qualities; no much larger clone is one base away.

Sequences LNHDA (CDR1) and SQIVND (CDR2) are obtained from the germline V gene (reference sequence). Trimming leaves V shorter by 6 bases and J shorter by 1 base, with the junction holding 6 bases beyond the gene matches. From its cysteine to its phenylalanine, the CDR3 spans 16 amino acids. Only CDR3 DNA remains: 48 bases, in frame from the first base. Libraries were built with the immunoSEQ multiplex PCR assay. The original methods were these. To quantify how much the repertoires of different subsets overlapped, the Chao-Jaccard similarity index was used along with counts of shared clonotypes. As stored in TCRdb, this immuneACCESS dataset retains in-frame rearrangements with V and J assigned. A fraction of the clones does not appear; measured against another copy, unresolved V genes explain less than half of the discrepancy, and the remainder lacks a known reason. V and J calls and clone size are copied from that table; D and trimming were computed from the DNA. The sample has several thousand clones on record, around four fifths of them singletons. The ten largest make up about 2% of the sample.

Uncultured memory T cell samples were sequenced directly after ex vivo isolation. CD4+ total memory, central memory, effector memory and circulating T follicular helper cells were isolated from peripheral blood mononuclear cells. The sequence links TRBV19 to TRBJ1-1; TRBD1 matches 12 bases in the middle. The sequence was obtained from a human donor who had COVID-19. The sequenced sample was effector memory CD4+ T cells from blood, obtained before the COVID-19 pandemic. This specimen's cell subset or site label, per the study, means: CD4+ T effector memory cells. This receptor carries the CDR3 CASRGTGGIGNTEAFF. At the DNA level, the sequence is TGTGCCAGTAGAGGGACAGGGGGCATCGGGAACACTGAAGCTTTCTTT. When the CDR3 is completed using the reference TRBV19 and TRBJ1-1 genes on either side, the full variable domain is DGGITQSPKYLFRKEGQNVTLSCEQNLNHDAMYWYRQDPGQGLRLIYYSQIVNDFQKGDIAEGYSVSREKKESFPLTVTSAQKNPTAFYLCASRGTGGIGNTEAFFGQGTRLTVV.